This T cell receptor (beta chain) was captured in a study of technical replicates of blood from a handful of donors. Here immunoSEQ multiplex PCR was the method, and the copy in TCRdb shows in-frame clones only, minus some. The sample comprises roughly 72,000 clones, 95% to 98% of which are singletons, and approximately 0.32% rests with the top ten. The clonotype comes from a human donor in good health. Sequencing was done on a sample of T cells isolated from PBMCs.

The CDR3 loop is CASSFLVGGKETQYF. CDR3 DNA sequence: TGTGCCAGCAGCTTCTTAGTGGGGGGTAAAGAGACCCAGTACTTC. V gene TRBV11-2 combines with J gene TRBJ2-5, with D perhaps matching TRBD2 (6 bases). Germline CDR1 SGHAT, CDR2 FQNNGV. This CDR3 spans 15 amino acids. Trimming stripped 3 bases from V and 3 bases from J, with 14 bases between.